The 21 T cell receptor beta chains presented below share a single source sample, sequenced in a study of cytomegalovirus exposure and HLA in healthy donors. The study ran its PCR with 60 Vbeta and 13 Jbeta primers. Data came from immunoSEQ multiplex PCR; TCRdb stores just in-frame clones and leaves some out. This table holds about 54,000 clones, 70% to 80% found once. The sequenced sample was PBMCs. The receptor source for this set is a female donor in good health and CMV-seronegative.

This clone was observed a few times. The V call is TRBV5-1, the J call TRBJ1-1; D not certain. V shed 3 bases and J shed 1 base, with 7 bases lying between them. Germline CDR1 and CDR2: SGHRS and YFSETQ. This CDR3 has 13 amino acids. CDR3 in amino acids: CASSSAGNTEAFF. In nucleotides, the CDR3 is TGCGCCAGCAGCTCGGCAGGGAACACTGAAGCTTTCTTT.

Turning to this clone: This sample also contains other DNA sequences that code for the same CDR3. The chain couples TRBV6-1 to TRBJ2-3, with 11 positions matching TRBD2. Trimming removed 2 bases from V and 4 bases from J; junction bases left unmatched: 2. This CDR3 is built from 15 residues. Germline lookup yields CDR1 MNHNS and CDR2 SASEGT. As DNA, the CDR3 is TGTGCCAGCAGTGAATTAGCGGGGGGGCCAGATACGCAGTATTTT. Encoded protein: CASSELAGGPDTQYF.

The CDR3 loop is CASSPGTGVSYEQYF. DNA of the CDR3: TGTGCCAGTAGCCCCGGGACAGGGGTATCCTACGAGCAGTACTTC. This chain uses TRBV19 with TRBJ2-7; 10 nucleotides match TRBD1. Trimming cost V 6 bases and J 1 base; bases outside gene matches: 6. CDR1 is LNHDA, CDR2 SQIVND, per germline (reference sequence). CDR3 length equals 15 residues.

J is TRBJ1-2 and V is TRBV2, with D tentatively TRBD1 (6 bases). This CDR3 is 15 amino acids long. CDR1 and CDR2 from the germline V gene are SNHLY and FYNNEI. V lost 3 bases, J lost 7 bases, and 18 bases lay in between. The CDR3 DNA sequence: TGTGCCAGCAGTGATCAGGGCAGGGGCCTTTTTGGCTACACCTTC. The encoded protein is CASSDQGRGLFGYTF.

This chain connects TRBV7-6 to TRBJ1-3; D is uncertain. V was pared by 1 base and J by 0 bases, with 7 bases between. Germline V gives CDR1 SGHVS, CDR2 FNYEAQ. The CDR3 has 15 amino acids. The CDR3 loop is CASSLGLSSGNTIYF. Here the CDR3 DNA reads TGTGCCAGCAGCTTAGGGCTCTCCTCTGGAAACACCATATATTTT.

The chain links TRBV9 to TRBJ1-2; D unclear. Between the trimmed V and J ends, which lost 4 bases and 5 bases, there was a span of 12 bases. The CDR3 covers 13 residues. The germline CDR1 and CDR2 sequences are SGDLS and YYNGEE. DNA for the CDR3: TGTGCCAGCAGCCCCGATCACAGTTATGGCTACACCTTC. Protein: CASSPDHSYGYTF.

V is TRBV18 and J is TRBJ1-1, with 7 bases lining up with TRBD1. Germline lookup yields CDR1 KGHSH and CDR2 LQKENI. V gave up 0 bases and J gave up 1 base; unmatched junction bases: 8. The CDR3 covers 17 residues. The CDR3 here is CASSPPGLQGKNTEAFF. In DNA, the CDR3 is TGTGCCAGCTCACCACCAGGCTTACAGGGGAAGAACACTGAAGCTTTCTTT.

The chain couples TRBV6-4 to TRBJ2-3; a possible D gene is TRBD1 (7 bases). The V end lost 6 bases, the J end lost 0 bases, and 25 bases lay between the germline ends. The CDR3 sequence is 19 residues long. Germline assignment: CDR1 MRHNA and CDR2 SNTAGT. The CDR3 DNA sequence: TGTGCCAGCAGGTTCCGGCGGGACAGCAAAAATTCTAGCACAGATACGCAGTATTTT. This sequence encodes CASRFRRDSKNSSTDTQYF.

The rearrangement links TRBV28 to TRBJ1-1, with D perhaps matching TRBD1 (5 bases). The ends were cut back, 3 bases at V and 11 bases at J, with 22 bases in the middle. The CDR3 covers 15 residues. The germline CDR1 and CDR2 sequences are MDHEN and SYDVKM. CDR3 sequence (DNA): TGTGCCAGCAGTTTGGGCCAGGGAAATCAGTTTCAGGCTTTCTTT. Encoded protein: CASSLGQGNQFQAFF.

The V and J genes are TRBV6-6 and TRBJ1-3, with TRBD1 as a possible D gene (5 bases). This CDR3 contains 13 residues. CDR1 and CDR2 (germline): MNHNY, SVGAGI (reference sequence). The CDR3 nucleotides read TGTGCTGCCAGGGAGGTAGACGGAAACACCATATATTTT. Encoded protein: CAAREVDGNTIYF.

The chain recombines TRBV27 with TRBJ1-2, with D perhaps matching TRBD1 (6 bases). CDR3 length: 14 residues. V lost 7 bases, J lost 6 bases, and 18 bases lay in between. Germline CDR1 reads MNHEY; CDR2 reads SMNVEV (reference sequence). The CDR3 nucleotides read TGTGCCAGCAAGTCAGGGGCGAGCCGGGATGGCTACACCTTC. This gives the protein CASKSGASRDGYTF.

Only a few counts were recorded for this clone. The V gene is TRBV5-1, the J gene TRBJ2-2, with TRBD2 identical over 7 bases. The germline CDR1 and CDR2 sequences are SGHRS and YFSETQ. The CDR3 has 15 residues. J lost 1 base, V lost 0 bases, and 0 bases had no gene match. This chain's CDR3 is CASSLAGGNTGELFF. The CDR3 coding sequence is TGCGCCAGCAGCTTGGCGGGGGGGAACACCGGGGAGCTGTTTTTT.

The chain joins TRBV12-5 to TRBJ1-5, with a possible D match to TRBD1 (5 bases). The V end lost 2 bases, the J end lost 10 bases, and 21 bases lay between the germline ends. The CDR3 has 16 residues. Germline V gives CDR1 LGHNT, CDR2 FRNRAP. CDR3 nucleotides: TGTGCTAGTGGTTTGATCAGTGCTACAGGAGGGGATCCCCAGCATTTT. This sequence encodes CASGLISATGGDPQHF. Full variable domain (missing parts from reference TRBV12-5 and TRBJ1-5): DARVTQTPRHKVTEMGQEVTMRCQPILGHNTVFWYRQTMMQGLELLAYFRNRAPLDDSGMPKDRFSAEMPDATLATLKIQPSEPRDSAVYFCASGLISATGGDPQHFGDGTRLSIL.

This sequence joins TRBV5-1 and TRBJ1-2, with 8 nucleotides matching TRBD1. Germline V CDR1 and CDR2: SGHRS, YFSETQ. CDR3 length: 13 amino acids. Unmatched junction bases numbered 10, after V lost 7 bases and J lost 8 bases. The chain's CDR3 is CASGPGQGGGYTF. CDR3 DNA: TGCGCCAGCGGACCAGGACAGGGAGGAGGCTACACCTTC.

This clone was counted once. CDR3 sequence (DNA): TGTGCCAGCAGCTTTGAGCGGGGCCGCACAGATACGCAGTATTTT. It specifies CASSFERGRTDTQYF. V is TRBV2 and J is TRBJ2-3; the match to TRBD2 covers 7 bases. Trimming took 6 bases from V and 1 from J; bases not matched to a gene: 7. CDR1 and CDR2 from the germline V gene are SNHLY and FYNNEI. The CDR3 loop spans 15 amino acids.

The CDR3 is CASSLGEFTEAFF. CDR3 DNA sequence: TGCGCCAGCAGCTTGGGGGAGTTCACTGAAGCTTTCTTT. This sequence joins TRBV5-1 and TRBJ1-1; D remains unclear. Looked up from germline, CDR1 is SGHRS and CDR2 is YFSETQ. This CDR3 region has 13 residues. V gave up 0 bases and J gave up 4 bases, with 7 bases separating them.

The chain couples TRBV6-5 to TRBJ2-7; no reliable D call. There are 12 residues in the CDR3. Trimming removed 5 bases at V and 4 bases at J, with 9 bases between. Per germline, CDR1 MNHEY and CDR2 SVGAGI. Here the CDR3 DNA reads TGTGCCAGCAGTGACAAGAGTTACGAGCAGTACTTC. Residues: CASSDKSYEQYF.

The chain carries TRBV30 and TRBJ2-5; possibly TRBD2 for D (6 bases). This CDR3 comprises 14 residues. CDR1 and CDR2 (germline): GTSNPN, SVGIG (reference sequence). The V end was cut by 4 bases, the J end by 1 base, with 13 bases between. CDR3 sequence: CAWNRAGLQETQYF. CDR3 in DNA: TGTGCCTGGAATAGGGCGGGGCTCCAAGAGACCCAGTACTTC.

V and J are TRBV27 and TRBJ2-7; TRBD1 might be the D (6 bases). Germline assignment: CDR1 MNHEY and CDR2 SMNVEV (reference sequence). Between the trimmed V and J ends, which lost 5 bases and 0 bases, there was a span of 14 bases. CDR3 size: 15 residues. CDR3 amino acids: CASSLTGVNSYEQYF. The CDR3, as DNA: TGTGCCAGCAGTCTGACAGGAGTTAACTCCTACGAGCAGTACTTC.

This clone was detected once. The rearrangement links TRBV30 to TRBJ2-3; possible D gene TRBD1, 6 bases. The V gene lost 3 bases and the J gene lost 10 bases, with 17 bases spanning the gap. The CDR3 contains 13 residues. The germline gives CDR1 GTSNPN, CDR2 SVGIG (reference sequence). The chain's CDR3 is CAWRGANQRSQYF. The CDR3 coding sequence is TGTGCCTGGAGGGGGGCTAATCAGAGATCGCAGTATTTT.

The chain recombines TRBV29-1 with TRBJ2-7; D not certain. The V end was cut by 3 bases, the J end by 2 bases, with 8 bases between. The CDR3 has 12 amino acids. Germline CDR1 and CDR2: SQVTM and ANQGSEA. The DNA of the CDR3 is TGCAGCGTTGAGAGGCCCCCCTACGAGCAGTACTTC. As protein: CSVERPPYEQYF.